These 15 T cell receptor beta chains came from one sample sequenced in a study of T cells in Graves' hyperthyroidism and ophthalmopathy. RNA transcripts were the template for amplifying TCR beta CDR3 regions. An initial round of RT-PCR targeting the TCR CDR3 relied on the HTBI primer set. TCRdb itself ran the multiplex PCR reads through MiXCR, one entry per CDR3 protein. This repertoire shows 500,000 or so distinct CDR3 sequences, roughly a sixth found once; its top ten account for 15% to 20%. The sequencing sample was made of blood. These receptors all come from a woman under 30 with Graves' ophthalmopathy.

This clonotype was detected ten times or more. The chain recombines TRBV30 with TRBJ1-5; weak D call: TRBD1 (6 bases). CDR3 length: 15 amino acids. V shed 6 bases and J shed 5 bases, with 20 bases lying between them. In germline, CDR1 is GTSNPN, CDR2 SVGIG (reference sequence). The CDR3 nucleotides read TGTGCCTGCGAGGGGGAGGGCGGACCCCATCAGCCCCAGCATTTT. It yields the protein CACEGEGGPHQPQHF.

This clonotype was counted ten times or more. The chain combines TRBV3-1 with TRBJ2-1; 9 bases are a match to TRBD2. There are 15 residues in the CDR3. Trimming cost V 6 bases and J 3 bases; bases outside gene matches: 6. Germline CDR1 reads LGHDT; CDR2 reads YNNKEL (reference sequence). CDR3 sequence: CASRPAGGHYNEQFF. The DNA for the CDR3 is TGTGCCAGCAGGCCAGCGGGGGGCCACTACAATGAGCAGTTCTTC.

This clonotype was detected a few times. V is TRBV12-5 and J is TRBJ2-2; a weak D match, TRBD2 (5 bases). The CDR3 contains 14 residues. Trimming left V 7 bases short and J 1 base short, with 10 bases between. CDR1 and CDR2 from the germline V gene are LGHNT and FRNRAP. The CDR3 region is CASARGQNTGELFF. CDR3 in DNA: TGTGCTAGTGCCCGAGGGCAGAACACCGGGGAGCTGTTTTTT.

The rearrangement links TRBV19 to TRBJ2-3; 12 bases fit TRBD1. Germline CDR1 reads LNHDA; CDR2 reads SQIVND (reference sequence). This CDR3 has 11 residues. V was pared by 7 bases and J by 14 bases, with 4 bases of the junction left unmatched. CDR3 DNA sequence: TGTGCCAGTACGGGACAGGGGGCCGCGTATTTT. Translation gives CASTGQGAAYF.

This clonotype has a handful of counts. The gene calls are TRBV2 and TRBJ2-2, with 11 positions matching TRBD2. V was pared by 3 bases and J by 6 bases, with 0 bases of the junction left unmatched. CDR1 is SNHLY, CDR2 FYNNEI, per germline. The CDR3 loop spans 14 amino acids. The CDR3 DNA follows: TGTGCCAGCAGTGATAGCGGGGGGGCCGGGGAGCTGTTTTTT. Its translation: CASSDSGGAGELFF.

This clonotype occurred many times. V is TRBV12-3 or TRBV12-4 and J is TRBJ2-7; the D is unclear. This CDR3 comprises 12 residues. V dropped 7 bases and J dropped 3 bases, with 10 bases sitting between them. CDR3 residues: CASTDGFYEQYF. The CDR3 DNA reads as TGTGCCAGCACTGACGGTTTCTACGAGCAGTACTTC.

The V call is TRBV11-2, the J call TRBJ2-3; 14 nucleotides agree with TRBD2. Germline V gene sequence: CDR1 SGHAT, CDR2 FQNNGV. V shed 3 bases and J 4 bases; nucleotides not matched to a gene: 6. The CDR3 has 17 amino acids. As DNA, the CDR3 is TGTGCCAGCAGCTTGACTAGCGGGAGGGCCCTCGCAGATACGCAGTATTTT. This translates into CASSLTSGRALADTQYF.

This clonotype was detected only once. V and J are TRBV2 and TRBJ1-6; TRBD1 matches 7 bases. The CDR3 totals 15 residues. CDR1 is SNHLY and CDR2 is FYNNEI in the germline V gene. The V segment lost 7 bases and the J segment 2 bases; nucleotides outside the gene matches: 5. Here the CDR3 reads CASMRQGAYNSPLHF. CDR3 coding DNA: TGTGCCAGCATGCGACAGGGAGCCTATAATTCACCCCTCCACTTT.

There are many counts of this clonotype. This sequence joins TRBV28 and TRBJ2-7; D possibly uses TRBD1 or TRBD2 (5 bases each). CDR1 is MDHEN, CDR2 SYDVKM, per germline. The ends were cut back, 3 bases at V and 1 base at J, with 13 bases in the middle. This CDR3 comprises 15 residues. CDR3 loop: CASSFRGEISYEQYF. CDR3 coding DNA: TGTGCCAGCAGTTTTCGGGGCGAGATTTCCTACGAGCAGTACTTC.

The CDR3 here is CASSLAGQGSGANVLTF. In DNA form, the CDR3 reads TGTGCCAGCAGCTTAGCGGGCCAGGGTTCTGGGGCCAACGTCCTGACTTTC. The rearrangement joins TRBV11-1 to TRBJ2-6; TRBD1 is a possible D gene (5 bases). This CDR3 region has 17 residues. Deletions cut 0 bases from V and 1 base from J, with 10 bases between. Germline loops: CDR1 SGHAT, CDR2 FQDESV (reference sequence).

In this sample, this clonotype turned up many times. This sequence joins TRBV6-1 and TRBJ1-2; possible D gene TRBD1, 6 bases. V lost 5 bases and J lost 2, with 15 bases in between. This CDR3 is 15 amino acids long. Per germline, CDR1 MNHNS and CDR2 SASEGT. Written as DNA, the CDR3 is TGTGCCAGCAGTCGTATCCCAGGGGCGAACTATGGCTACACCTTC. This translates into CASSRIPGANYGYTF.

This clonotype was counted many times. This chain joins TRBV7-8 and TRBJ2-7, with D perhaps matching TRBD1 (5 bases). Germline V gives CDR1 SGHVS, CDR2 FQNEAQ. The CDR3 totals 14 residues. V dropped 5 bases and J dropped 0 bases, with 11 bases sitting between them. CDR3 bases: TGTGCCAGCAGCGTCGACAGTTACTCCTACGAGCAGTACTTC. Encoded protein: CASSVDSYSYEQYF.

This clonotype was observed many times. The chain couples TRBV5-5 to TRBJ2-3; 8 bases fit TRBD1. Losses at the gene ends were 3 bases for V and 2 bases for J; bases not matched to a gene: 11. The germline V gene encodes CDR1 SGHKS and CDR2 YYEKEE (reference sequence). This CDR3 is built from 17 residues. Here the CDR3 reads CASSWDGRGLDTDTQYF. In DNA, the CDR3 is TGTGCCAGCAGCTGGGATGGCAGGGGGCTGGACACAGATACGCAGTATTTT. Full variable domain (outside the CDR3, taken from reference TRBV5-5 and TRBJ2-3): DAGVTQSPTHLIKTRGQQVTLRCSPISGHKSVSWYQQVLGQGPQFIFQYYEKEERGRGNFPDRFSARQFPNYSSELNVNALLLGDSALYLCASSWDGRGLDTDTQYFGPGTRLTVL.

V is TRBV19 and J is TRBJ2-7; TRBD1 matches 8 bases. Germline values: CDR1 LNHDA, CDR2 SQIVND (reference sequence). The CDR3 has 15 residues. After removal of 7 bases from V and 4 bases from J, the junction contained 12 bases not matched to a gene. The CDR3 DNA sequence: TGTGCCAGTACCTTCCTCTGGACAGGGCGGTACGAGCAGTACTTC. This translates into CASTFLWTGRYEQYF.

The chain links TRBV7-2 to TRBJ2-3; 16 bases line up with TRBD2. CDR3 size: 20 residues. The germline gives CDR1 SGHTA, CDR2 FQGNSA. The junction had 8 bases not matched to a gene; V was cut back by 0 bases and J by 2 bases. The DNA for the CDR3 is TGTGCCAGCAGCTTAGCGTTTTTGGGACTAGCGGGGGGGCACACAGATACGCAGTATTTT. As protein: CASSLAFLGLAGGHTDTQYF. The full variable domain, with the rest looked up from reference TRBV7-2 and TRBJ2-3, is GAGVSQSPSNKVTEKGKDVELRCDPISGHTALYWYRQSLGQGLEFLIYFQGNSAPDKSGLPSDRFSAERTGGSVSTLTIQRTQQEDSAVYLCASSLAFLGLAGGHTDTQYFGPGTRLTVL.